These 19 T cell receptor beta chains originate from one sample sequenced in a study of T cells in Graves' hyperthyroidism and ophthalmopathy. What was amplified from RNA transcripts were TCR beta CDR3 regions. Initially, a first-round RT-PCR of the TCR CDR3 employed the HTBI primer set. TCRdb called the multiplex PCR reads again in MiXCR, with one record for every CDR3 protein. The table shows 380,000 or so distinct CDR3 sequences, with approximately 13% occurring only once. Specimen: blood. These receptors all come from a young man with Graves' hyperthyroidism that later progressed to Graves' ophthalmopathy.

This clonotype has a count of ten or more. CDR3 coding DNA: TGTGCCAGCAGCCCTGGGACCGCTCGCACAGATACGCAGTATTTT. It yields the protein CASSPGTARTDTQYF. The chain couples TRBV7-2 to TRBJ2-3, with D perhaps matching TRBD1 or TRBD2 (5 bases each). V lost 5 bases, J lost 1 base, and 13 bases lay in between. The germline CDR1 and CDR2 sequences are SGHTA and FQGNSA. This CDR3 has 15 residues.

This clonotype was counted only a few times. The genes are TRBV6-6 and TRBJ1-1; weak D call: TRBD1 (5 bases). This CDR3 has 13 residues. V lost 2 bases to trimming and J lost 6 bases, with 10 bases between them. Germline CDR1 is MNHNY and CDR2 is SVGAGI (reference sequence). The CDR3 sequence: CASSYLRAAEAFF. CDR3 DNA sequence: TGTGCCAGCAGTTACCTCAGGGCGGCTGAAGCTTTCTTT.

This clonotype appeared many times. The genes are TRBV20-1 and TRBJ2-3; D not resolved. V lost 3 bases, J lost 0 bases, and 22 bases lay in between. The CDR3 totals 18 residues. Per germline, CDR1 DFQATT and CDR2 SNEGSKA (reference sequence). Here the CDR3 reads CSASGEWAGRPSTDTQYF. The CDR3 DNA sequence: TGCAGTGCTAGCGGAGAATGGGCAGGACGACCTAGCACAGATACGCAGTATTTT.

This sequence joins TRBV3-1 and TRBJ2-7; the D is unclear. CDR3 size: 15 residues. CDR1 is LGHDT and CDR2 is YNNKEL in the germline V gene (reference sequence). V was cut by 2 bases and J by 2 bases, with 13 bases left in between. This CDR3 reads CASSQSVQRTYEQYF. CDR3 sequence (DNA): TGTGCCAGCAGCCAATCCGTACAGAGGACCTACGAGCAGTACTTC.

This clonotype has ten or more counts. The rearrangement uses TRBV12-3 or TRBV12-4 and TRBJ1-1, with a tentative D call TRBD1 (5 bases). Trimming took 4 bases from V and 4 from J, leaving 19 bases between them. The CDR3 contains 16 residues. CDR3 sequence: CASSSGGLSRGTEAFF. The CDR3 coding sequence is TGTGCCAGCAGTTCGGGCGGGCTGTCGAGGGGCACTGAAGCTTTCTTT.

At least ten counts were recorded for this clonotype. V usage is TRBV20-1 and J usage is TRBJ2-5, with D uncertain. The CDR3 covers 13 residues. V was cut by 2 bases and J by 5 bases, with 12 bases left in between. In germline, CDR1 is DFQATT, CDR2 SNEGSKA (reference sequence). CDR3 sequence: CSARMGFSETQYF. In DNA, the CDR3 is TGCAGTGCTAGAATGGGGTTTTCCGAGACCCAGTACTTC.

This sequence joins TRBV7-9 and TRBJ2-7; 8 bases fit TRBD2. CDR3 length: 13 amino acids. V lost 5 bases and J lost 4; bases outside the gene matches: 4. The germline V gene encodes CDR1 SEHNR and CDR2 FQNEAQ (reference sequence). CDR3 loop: CASSRGGEYEQYF. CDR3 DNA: TGTGCCAGCAGCCGGGGGGGGGAGTACGAGCAGTACTTC.

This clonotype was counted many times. CDR3 residues: CASSDQTGEETQYF. In DNA form, the CDR3 reads TGTGCCAGCAGCGACCAGACAGGGGAAGAGACCCAGTACTTC. The V call is TRBV11-3, the J call TRBJ2-5; 8 nucleotides align to TRBD1. Germline loops: CDR1 SGHNT, CDR2 YENEEA. V trimming: 5 bases; J trimming: 3 bases; junction bases outside the gene matches: 5. This CDR3 is 14 amino acids long.

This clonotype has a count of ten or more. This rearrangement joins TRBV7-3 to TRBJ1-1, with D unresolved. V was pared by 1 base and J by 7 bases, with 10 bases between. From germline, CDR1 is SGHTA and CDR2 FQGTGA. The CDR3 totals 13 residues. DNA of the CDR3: TGTGCCAGCAGCTTAAACGGCAACCGTGAAGCTTTCTTT. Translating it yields CASSLNGNREAFF.

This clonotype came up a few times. DNA of the CDR3: TGTGCCAGCAGGGCCAGGAAAACAGATACGCAGTATTTT. It encodes CASRARKTDTQYF. The rearrangement joins TRBV3-1 to TRBJ2-3; D unclear. CDR3 length: 13 residues. Germline loops: CDR1 LGHDT, CDR2 YNNKEL (reference sequence). Trimming left V 6 bases short and J 3 bases short, with 10 bases between.

This chain's CDR3 is CASSWGRANYGYTF. CDR3 nucleotides: TGTGCCAGCAGTTGGGGCAGAGCTAACTATGGCTACACCTTC. The V gene is TRBV6-1, the J gene TRBJ1-2; possible D gene TRBD1, 5 bases. The CDR3 is made up of 14 amino acids. V was trimmed by 5 bases and J by 0 bases, leaving 10 bases between them. CDR1 and CDR2 (germline): MNHNS, SASEGT.

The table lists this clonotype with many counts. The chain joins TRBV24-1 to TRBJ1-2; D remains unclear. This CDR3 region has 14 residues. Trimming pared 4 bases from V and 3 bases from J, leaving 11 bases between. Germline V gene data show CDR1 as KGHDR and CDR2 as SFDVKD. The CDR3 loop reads CATSEPTEDYGYTF. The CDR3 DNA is TGTGCCACCAGTGAGCCGACGGAGGACTATGGCTACACCTTC.

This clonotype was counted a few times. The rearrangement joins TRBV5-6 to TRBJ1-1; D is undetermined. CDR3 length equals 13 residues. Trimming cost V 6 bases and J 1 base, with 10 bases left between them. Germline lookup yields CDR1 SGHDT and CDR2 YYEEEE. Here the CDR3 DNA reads TGTGCCAGCACCTACCGCGGGAACACTGAAGCTTTCTTT. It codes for CASTYRGNTEAFF.

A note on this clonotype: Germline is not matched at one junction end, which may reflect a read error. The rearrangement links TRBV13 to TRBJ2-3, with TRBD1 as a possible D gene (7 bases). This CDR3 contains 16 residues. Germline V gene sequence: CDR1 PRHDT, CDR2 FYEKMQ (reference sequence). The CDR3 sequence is CASSPLAGGSTDTRYF. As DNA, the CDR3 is TGTGCCAGCAGCCCCCTAGCAGGGGGGAGCACAGATACGCGGTATTTT.

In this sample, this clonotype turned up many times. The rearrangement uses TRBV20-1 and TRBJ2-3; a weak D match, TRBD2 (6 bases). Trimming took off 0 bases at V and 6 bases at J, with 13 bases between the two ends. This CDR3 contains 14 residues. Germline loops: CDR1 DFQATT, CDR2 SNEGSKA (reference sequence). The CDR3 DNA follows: TGCAGTGCTAGAGACTGGGGACTGCGCGATACGCAGTATTTT. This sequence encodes CSARDWGLRDTQYF.

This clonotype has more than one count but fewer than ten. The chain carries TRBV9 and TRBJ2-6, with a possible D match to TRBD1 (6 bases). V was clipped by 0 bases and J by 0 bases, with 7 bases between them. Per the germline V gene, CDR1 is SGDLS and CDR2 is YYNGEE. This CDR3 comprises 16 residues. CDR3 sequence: CASSVARGSGANVLTF. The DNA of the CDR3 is TGTGCCAGCAGCGTAGCCAGGGGCTCTGGGGCCAACGTCCTGACTTTC. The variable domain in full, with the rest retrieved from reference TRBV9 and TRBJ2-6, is DSGVTQTPKHLITATGQRVTLRCSPRSGDLSVYWYQQSLDQGLQFLIQYYNGEERAKGNILERFSAQQFPDLHSELNLSSLELGDSALYFCASSVARGSGANVLTFGAGSRLTVL.

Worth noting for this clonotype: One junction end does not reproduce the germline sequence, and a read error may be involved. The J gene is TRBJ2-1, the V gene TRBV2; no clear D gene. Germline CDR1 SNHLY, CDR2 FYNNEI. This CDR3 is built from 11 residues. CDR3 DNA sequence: TGTGCCAGCATCCTACACAATGAGCAGCTCTTC. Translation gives CASILHNEQLF.

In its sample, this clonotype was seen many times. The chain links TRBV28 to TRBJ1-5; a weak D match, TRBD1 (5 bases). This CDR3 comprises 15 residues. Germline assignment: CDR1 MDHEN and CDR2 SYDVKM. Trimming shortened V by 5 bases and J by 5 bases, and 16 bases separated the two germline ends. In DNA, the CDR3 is TGTGCCAGCAGTCCCGGGGACCGACCGGATCAGCCCCAGCATTTT. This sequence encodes CASSPGDRPDQPQHF.

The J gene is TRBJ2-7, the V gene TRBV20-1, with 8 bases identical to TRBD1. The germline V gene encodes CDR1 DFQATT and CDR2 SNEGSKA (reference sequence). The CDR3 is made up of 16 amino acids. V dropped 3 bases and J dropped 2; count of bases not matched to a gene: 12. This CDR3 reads CSASLPPGRGPYEQYF. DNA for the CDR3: TGCAGTGCTAGTTTACCCCCAGGCAGGGGGCCCTACGAGCAGTACTTC.